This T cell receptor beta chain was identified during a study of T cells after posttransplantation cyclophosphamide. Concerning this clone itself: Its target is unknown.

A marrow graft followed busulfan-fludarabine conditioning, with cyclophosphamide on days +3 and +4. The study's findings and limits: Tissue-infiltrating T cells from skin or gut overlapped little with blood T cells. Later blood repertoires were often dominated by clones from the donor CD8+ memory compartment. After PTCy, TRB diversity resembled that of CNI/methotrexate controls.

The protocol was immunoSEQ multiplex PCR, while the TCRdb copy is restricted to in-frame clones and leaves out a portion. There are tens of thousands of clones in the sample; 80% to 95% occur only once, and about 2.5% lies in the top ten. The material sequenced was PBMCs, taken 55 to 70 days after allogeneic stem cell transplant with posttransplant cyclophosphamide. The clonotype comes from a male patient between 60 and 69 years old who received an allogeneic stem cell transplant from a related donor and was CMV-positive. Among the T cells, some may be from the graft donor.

The CDR3 sequence: CASSDVKRGANSPLHF. The CDR3 DNA follows: TGTGCCAGCAGTGATGTAAAACGGGGGGCGAATTCACCCCTCCACTTT. The genes are TRBV2 and TRBJ1-6; tentatively, D is TRBD1 (6 bases). Trimming removed 3 bases from V and 7 bases from J, with 16 bases in between. This CDR3 is 16 amino acids long. CDR1 is SNHLY, CDR2 FYNNEI, per germline.